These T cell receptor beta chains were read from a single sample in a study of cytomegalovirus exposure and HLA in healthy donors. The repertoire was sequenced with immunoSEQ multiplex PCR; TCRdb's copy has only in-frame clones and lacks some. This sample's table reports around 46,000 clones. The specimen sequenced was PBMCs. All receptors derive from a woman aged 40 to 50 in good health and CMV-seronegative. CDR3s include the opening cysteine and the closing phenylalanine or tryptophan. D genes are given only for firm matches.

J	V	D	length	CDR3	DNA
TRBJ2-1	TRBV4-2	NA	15	CASSHLTRLEDEQFF	TGTGCCAGCAGCCATCTTACCCGACTAGAAGATGAGCAGTTCTTC
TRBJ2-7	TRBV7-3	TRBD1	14	CASSKQGASGEQYF	TGTGCCAGCAGCAAACAGGGGGCTTCTGGCGAGCAGTACTTC
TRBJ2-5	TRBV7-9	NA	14	CASSLRQAQETQYF	TGTGCCAGCAGCCTTAGACAGGCCCAAGAGACCCAGTACTTC
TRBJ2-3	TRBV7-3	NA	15	CASSPRLVRTDTQYF	TGTGCCAGCAGCCCACGACTAGTGCGAACAGATACGCAGTATTTT
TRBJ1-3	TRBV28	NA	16	CASSFAGRGSGNTIYF	TGTGCCAGCAGTTTTGCAGGGAGGGGCTCTGGAAACACCATATATTTT
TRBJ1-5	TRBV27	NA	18	CASSFKGPVGGRNQPQHF	TGTGCCAGCAGTTTTAAAGGTCCTGTGGGGGGACGCAATCAGCCCCAGCATTTT
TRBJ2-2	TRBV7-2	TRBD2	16	CASSRLAGDPAGELFF	TGTGCCAGCAGCCGACTAGCGGGAGACCCCGCCGGGGAGCTGTTTTTT
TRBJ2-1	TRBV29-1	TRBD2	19	CSVDGGGLAGVGSYNEQFF	TGCAGCGTTGACGGGGGGGGACTAGCGGGAGTGGGCTCCTACAATGAGCAGTTCTTC
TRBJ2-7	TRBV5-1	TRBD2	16	CASSWTSGSEPYEQYF	TGCGCCAGCAGTTGGACTAGCGGGAGCGAACCCTACGAGCAGTACTTC
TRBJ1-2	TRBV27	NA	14	CASSLSGGHYGYTF	TGTGCCAGCAGTTTGAGCGGGGGCCACTATGGCTACACCTTC
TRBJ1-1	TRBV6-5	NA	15	CASSYQGMTNTEAFF	TGTGCCAGCAGTTACCAGGGGATGACGAACACTGAAGCTTTCTTT
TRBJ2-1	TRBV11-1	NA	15	CASSLGNRAAGEQFF	TGTGCCAGCAGCTTAGGGAACAGAGCGGCGGGCGAGCAGTTCTTC
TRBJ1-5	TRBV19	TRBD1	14	CASAHRGINQPQHF	TGTGCCAGTGCCCACAGGGGTATCAATCAGCCCCAGCATTTT
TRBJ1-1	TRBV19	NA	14	CASSIWAQAGETFF	TGTGCCAGTAGTATTTGGGCCCAGGCAGGTGAGACTTTCTTT
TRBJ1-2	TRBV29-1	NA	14	CSVSLREGITGYTF	TGCAGCGTGTCCCTCCGGGAGGGAATTACTGGCTACACCTTC
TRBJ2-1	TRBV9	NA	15	CASSARLGSDNEQFF	TGTGCCAGCAGCGCCCGGCTGGGCTCCGACAATGAGCAGTTCTTC
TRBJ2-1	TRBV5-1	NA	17	CASSLAPTGFSYNEQFF	TGCGCCAGCAGCTTGGCTCCTACGGGATTCTCCTACAATGAGCAGTTCTTC
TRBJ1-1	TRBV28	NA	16	CASSSEGLASNTEAFF	TGTGCCAGCAGTTCCGAGGGTCTGGCCTCGAACACTGAAGCTTTCTTT
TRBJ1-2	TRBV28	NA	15	CASSGGGTGIYGYTF	TGTGCCAGCAGTGGGGGGGGCACAGGGATCTATGGCTACACCTTC
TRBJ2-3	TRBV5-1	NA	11	CASSLEYKQYF	TGCGCCAGCAGCTTGGAATATAAGCAGTATTTT
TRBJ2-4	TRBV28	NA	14	CASSAQDIQNIQYF	TGTGCCAGCAGTGCCCAGGATATACAGAACATTCAGTACTTC
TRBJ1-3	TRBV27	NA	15	CASSLSEAVGNTIYF	TGTGCCAGCAGTTTATCGGAGGCGGTAGGAAACACCATATATTTT
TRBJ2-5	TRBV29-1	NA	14	CSVELSVSQETQYF	TGCAGCGTTGAACTCAGCGTTAGTCAAGAGACCCAGTACTTC
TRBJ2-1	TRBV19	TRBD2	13	CASSPGGFGEQFF	TGTGCCAGTAGCCCGGGGGGGTTTGGCGAGCAGTTCTTC
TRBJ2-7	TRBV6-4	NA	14	CASRRTRFTYEQYF	TGTGCCAGCAGGAGGACACGATTCACTTACGAGCAGTACTTC
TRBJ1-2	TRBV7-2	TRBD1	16	CASSLYGAGGNYGYTF	TGTGCCAGCAGCTTATATGGCGCAGGGGGTAACTATGGCTACACCTTC
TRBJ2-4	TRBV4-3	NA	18	CASSQEAGPLGAKNIQYF	TGCGCCAGCAGCCAAGAGGCGGGACCTTTAGGGGCCAAAAACATTCAGTACTTC
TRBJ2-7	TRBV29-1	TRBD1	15	CSVEGGTEPTYEQYF	TGCAGCGTTGAAGGGGGGACAGAACCGACCTACGAGCAGTACTTC
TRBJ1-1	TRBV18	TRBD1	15	CASSPPKGANTEAFF	TGTGCCAGCTCACCACCTAAGGGGGCGAACACTGAAGCTTTCTTT
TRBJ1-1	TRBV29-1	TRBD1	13	CSVGRGGEAEAFF	TGCAGCGTTGGGAGAGGGGGCGAAGCTGAAGCTTTCTTT
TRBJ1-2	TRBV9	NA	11	CASSVDRRDTF	TGTGCCAGCAGCGTAGACAGGAGAGACACCTTC
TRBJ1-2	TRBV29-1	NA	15	CSVELLGGTAYGYTF	TGCAGCGTTGAACTCCTGGGGGGGACGGCCTATGGCTACACCTTC
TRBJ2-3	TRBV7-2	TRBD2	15	CASSSIAGAPDTQYF	TGTGCCAGCAGCTCTATAGCGGGAGCCCCAGATACGCAGTATTTT
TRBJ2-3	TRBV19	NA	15	CASSVSRGMADTQYF	TGTGCCAGTAGTGTCTCTAGGGGGATGGCAGATACGCAGTATTTT
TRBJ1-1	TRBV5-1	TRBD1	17	CASSLDGTGGKDTEAFF	TGCGCCAGCAGCTTGGATGGGACAGGGGGTAAGGACACTGAAGCTTTCTTT
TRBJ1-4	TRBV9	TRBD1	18	CASSVGPGQGPWGEKLFF	TGTGCCAGCAGCGTAGGACCGGGACAGGGGCCCTGGGGTGAAAAACTGTTTTTT
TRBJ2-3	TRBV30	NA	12	CAWSVGQDTQYF	TGTGCCTGGAGTGTCGGTCAAGATACGCAGTATTTT
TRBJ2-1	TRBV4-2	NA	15	CASSGASLSYNEQFF	TGTGCCAGCAGCGGGGCGTCCCTATCCTACAATGAGCAGTTCTTC
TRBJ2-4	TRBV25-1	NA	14	CASSGAGAKNIQYF	TGTGCCAGTAGTGGGGCAGGAGCCAAAAACATTCAGTACTTC
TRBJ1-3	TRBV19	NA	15	CASSTGSYSGNTIYF	TGTGCCAGTAGTACAGGGTCCTACTCTGGAAACACCATATATTTT
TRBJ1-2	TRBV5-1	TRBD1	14	CASSFGQGDYGYTF	TGCGCCAGCAGCTTTGGACAGGGGGACTATGGCTACACCTTC
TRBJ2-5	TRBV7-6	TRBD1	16	CASSLPGQGAGETQYF	TGTGCCAGCAGCTTACCCGGACAGGGGGCGGGGGAGACCCAGTACTTC
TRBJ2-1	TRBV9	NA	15	CASSVAMTNYNEQFF	TGTGCCAGCAGCGTAGCTATGACTAACTACAATGAGCAGTTCTTC
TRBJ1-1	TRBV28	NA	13	CASSPPAGAEAFF	TGTGCCAGCAGCCCACCGGCCGGGGCTGAAGCTTTCTTT
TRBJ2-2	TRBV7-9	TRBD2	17	CASSLGLAGANTGELFF	TGTGCCAGCAGCTTAGGACTAGCGGGAGCGAACACCGGGGAGCTGTTTTTT
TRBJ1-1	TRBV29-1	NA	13	CSVDPGRATEAFF	TGCAGCGTTGATCCGGGGAGGGCCACTGAAGCTTTCTTT
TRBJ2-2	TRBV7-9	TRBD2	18	CASSFPTSGRGDTGELFF	TGTGCCAGCAGCTTCCCGACTAGCGGGAGGGGCGATACCGGGGAGCTGTTTTTT
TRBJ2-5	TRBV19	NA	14	CASSDRGGPETQYF	TGTGCCAGTAGTGATAGAGGAGGGCCAGAGACCCAGTACTTC
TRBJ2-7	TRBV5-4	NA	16	CASSLKGVVITDEQYF	TGTGCCAGCAGCTTGAAGGGGGTTGTCATTACGGACGAGCAGTACTTC
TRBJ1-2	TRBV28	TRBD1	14	CASSTPGTGDRYTF	TGTGCCAGCAGTACTCCCGGGACAGGGGATCGCTACACCTTC
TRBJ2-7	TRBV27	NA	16	CASSLSSSGLTYEQYF	TGTGCCAGCAGTTTATCGTCGTCAGGCCTCACCTACGAGCAGTACTTC